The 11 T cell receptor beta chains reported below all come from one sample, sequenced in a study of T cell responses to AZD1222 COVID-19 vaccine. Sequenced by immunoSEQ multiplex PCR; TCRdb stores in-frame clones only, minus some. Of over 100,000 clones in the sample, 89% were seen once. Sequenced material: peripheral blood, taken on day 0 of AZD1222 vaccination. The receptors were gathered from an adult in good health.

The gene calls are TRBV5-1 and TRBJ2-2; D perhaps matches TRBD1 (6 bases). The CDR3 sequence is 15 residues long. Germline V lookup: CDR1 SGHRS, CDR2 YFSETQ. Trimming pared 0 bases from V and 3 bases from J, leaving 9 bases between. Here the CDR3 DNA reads TGCGCCAGCAGCTTGGTGGCAGGGGACACCGGGGAGCTGTTTTTT. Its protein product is CASSLVAGDTGELFF.

CDR3 sequence reads: CASSLWGGNTGELFF. In nucleotides, the CDR3 is TGTGCCAGCAGTTTATGGGGGGGAAACACCGGGGAGCTGTTTTTT. The V and J genes are TRBV27 and TRBJ2-2; 7 nucleotides line up with TRBD2. This CDR3 has 15 residues. Germline loops: CDR1 MNHEY, CDR2 SMNVEV (reference sequence). Trimming took 1 base from V and 2 from J; bases not matched to a gene: 1.

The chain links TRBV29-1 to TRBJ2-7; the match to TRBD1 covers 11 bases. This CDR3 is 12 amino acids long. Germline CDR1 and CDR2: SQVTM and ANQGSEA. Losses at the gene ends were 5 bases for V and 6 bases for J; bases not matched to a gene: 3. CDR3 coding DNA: TGCAGCGTTCGGACAGGGGGCGGCGAGCAGTACTTC. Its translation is CSVRTGGGEQYF.

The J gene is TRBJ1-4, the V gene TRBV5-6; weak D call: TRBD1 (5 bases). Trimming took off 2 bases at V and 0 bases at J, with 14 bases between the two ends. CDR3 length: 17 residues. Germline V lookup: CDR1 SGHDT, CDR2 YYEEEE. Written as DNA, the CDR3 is TGTGCCAGCAGCTTTGGCCTCGACAGAGCAACTAATGAAAAACTGTTTTTT. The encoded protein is CASSFGLDRATNEKLFF.

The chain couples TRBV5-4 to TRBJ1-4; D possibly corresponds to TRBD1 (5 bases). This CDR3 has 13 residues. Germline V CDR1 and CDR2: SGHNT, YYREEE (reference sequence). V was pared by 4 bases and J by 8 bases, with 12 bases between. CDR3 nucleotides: TGTGCCAGCAGCCCCGGGGCCGAGGAAAAACTGTTTTTT. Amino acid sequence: CASSPGAEEKLFF.

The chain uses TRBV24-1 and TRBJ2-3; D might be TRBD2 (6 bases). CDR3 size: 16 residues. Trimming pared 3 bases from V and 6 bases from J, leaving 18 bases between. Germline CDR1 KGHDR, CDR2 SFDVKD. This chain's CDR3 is CATSDPRGNFPDTQYF. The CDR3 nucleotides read TGTGCCACCAGTGATCCTCGCGGGAACTTCCCGGATACGCAGTATTTT.

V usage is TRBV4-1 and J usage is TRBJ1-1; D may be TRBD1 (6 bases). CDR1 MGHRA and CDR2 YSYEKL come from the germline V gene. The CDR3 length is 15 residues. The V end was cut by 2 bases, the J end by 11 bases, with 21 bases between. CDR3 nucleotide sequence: TGCGCCAGCAGCCAAAATGCCGCCGAGAACAGGGAGGCTTTCTTT. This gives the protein CASSQNAAENREAFF.

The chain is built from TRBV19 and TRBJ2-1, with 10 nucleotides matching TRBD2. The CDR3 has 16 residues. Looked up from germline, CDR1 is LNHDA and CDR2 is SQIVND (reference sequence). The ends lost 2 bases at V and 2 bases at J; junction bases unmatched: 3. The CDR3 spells CASSISSGGPYNEQFF. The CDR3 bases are TGTGCCAGTAGTATATCTAGCGGGGGCCCCTACAATGAGCAGTTCTTC.

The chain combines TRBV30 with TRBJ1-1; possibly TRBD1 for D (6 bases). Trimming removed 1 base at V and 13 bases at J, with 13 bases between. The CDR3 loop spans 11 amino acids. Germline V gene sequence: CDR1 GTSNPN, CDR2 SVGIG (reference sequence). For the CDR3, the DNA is TGTGCCTGGAGTGCCGGGGGCGGTGTTTTCTTT. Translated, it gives CAWSAGGGVFF.

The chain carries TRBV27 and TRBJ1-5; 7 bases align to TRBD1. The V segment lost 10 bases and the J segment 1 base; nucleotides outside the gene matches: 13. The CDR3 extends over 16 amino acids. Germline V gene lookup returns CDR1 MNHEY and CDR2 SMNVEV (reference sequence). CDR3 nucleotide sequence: TGTGCCATCCGAAAGACCAGGGGGATCAGCAATCAGCCCCAGCATTTT. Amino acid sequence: CAIRKTRGISNQPQHF.

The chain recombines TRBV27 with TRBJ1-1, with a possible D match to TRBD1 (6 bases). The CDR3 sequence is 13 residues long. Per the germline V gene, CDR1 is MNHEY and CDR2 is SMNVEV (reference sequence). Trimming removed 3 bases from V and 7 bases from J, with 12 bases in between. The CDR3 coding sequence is TGTGCCAGCAGTTTTAGGGGGGACGGTGAAGCTTTCTTT. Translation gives CASSFRGDGEAFF.